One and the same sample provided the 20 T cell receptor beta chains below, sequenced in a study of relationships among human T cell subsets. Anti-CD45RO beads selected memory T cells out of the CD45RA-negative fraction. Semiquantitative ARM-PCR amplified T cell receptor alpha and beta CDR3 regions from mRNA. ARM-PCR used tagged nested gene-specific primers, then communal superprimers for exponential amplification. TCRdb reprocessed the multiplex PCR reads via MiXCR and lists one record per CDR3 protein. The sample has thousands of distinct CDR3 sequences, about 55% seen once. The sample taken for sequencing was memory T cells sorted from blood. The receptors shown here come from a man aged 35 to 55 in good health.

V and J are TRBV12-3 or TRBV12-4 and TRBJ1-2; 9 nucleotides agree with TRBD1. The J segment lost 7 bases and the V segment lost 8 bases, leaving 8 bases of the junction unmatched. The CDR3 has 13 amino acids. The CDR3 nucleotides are TGTGCCAGCGCCCTCACAGGGGGCAGTGGCTACACCTTC. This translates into CASALTGGSGYTF.

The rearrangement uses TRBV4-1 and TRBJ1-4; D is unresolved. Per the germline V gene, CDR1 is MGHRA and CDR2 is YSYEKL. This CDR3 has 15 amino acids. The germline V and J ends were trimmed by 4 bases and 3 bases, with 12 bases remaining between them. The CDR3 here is CASSRYARANEKLFF. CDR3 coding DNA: TGCGCCAGCAGCCGCTATGCCCGGGCTAATGAAAAACTGTTTTTT.

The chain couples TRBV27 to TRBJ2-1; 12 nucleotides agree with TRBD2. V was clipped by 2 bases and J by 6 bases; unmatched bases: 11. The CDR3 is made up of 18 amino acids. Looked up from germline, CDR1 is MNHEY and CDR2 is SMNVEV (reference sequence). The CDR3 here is CASSLAHLASGRGNEQFF. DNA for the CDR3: TGTGCCAGCAGTTTAGCCCACCTGGCTAGCGGGAGGGGCAATGAGCAGTTCTTC.

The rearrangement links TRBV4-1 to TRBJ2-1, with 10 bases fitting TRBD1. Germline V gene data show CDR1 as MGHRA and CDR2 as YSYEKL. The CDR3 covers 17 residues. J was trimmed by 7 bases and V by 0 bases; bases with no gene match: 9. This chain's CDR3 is CASSQEKKTGQGNEQFF. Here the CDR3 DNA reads TGCGCCAGCAGCCAAGAAAAGAAGACGGGACAGGGGAATGAGCAGTTCTTC.

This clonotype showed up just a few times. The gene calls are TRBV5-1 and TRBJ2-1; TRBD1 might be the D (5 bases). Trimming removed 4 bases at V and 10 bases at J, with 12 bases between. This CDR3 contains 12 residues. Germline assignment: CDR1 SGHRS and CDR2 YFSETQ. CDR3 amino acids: CASSLNYREQFF. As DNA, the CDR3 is TGCGCCAGCAGCCTGAATTACAGGGAGCAGTTCTTC.

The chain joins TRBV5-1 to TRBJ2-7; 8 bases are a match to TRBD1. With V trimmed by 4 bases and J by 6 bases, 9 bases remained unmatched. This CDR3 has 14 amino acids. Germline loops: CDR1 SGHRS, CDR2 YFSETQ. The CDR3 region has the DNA TGCGCCAGCAGCAGCGGACAGGGATCTGGCGAGCAGTACTTC. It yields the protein CASSSGQGSGEQYF.

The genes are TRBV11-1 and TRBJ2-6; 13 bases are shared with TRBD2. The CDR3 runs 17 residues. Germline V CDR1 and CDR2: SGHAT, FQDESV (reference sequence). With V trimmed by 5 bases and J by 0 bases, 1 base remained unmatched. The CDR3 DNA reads TGTGCCAGCAGCCGGACTAGCGGGAGCTCTGGGGCCAACGTCCTGACTTTC. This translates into CASSRTSGSSGANVLTF.

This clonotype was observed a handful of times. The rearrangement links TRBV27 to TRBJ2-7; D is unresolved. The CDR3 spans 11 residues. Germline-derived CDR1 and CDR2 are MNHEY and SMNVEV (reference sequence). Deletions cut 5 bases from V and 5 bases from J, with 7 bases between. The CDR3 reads CASSRANEQYF. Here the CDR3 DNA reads TGTGCCAGCAGTCGGGCTAACGAGCAGTACTTC.

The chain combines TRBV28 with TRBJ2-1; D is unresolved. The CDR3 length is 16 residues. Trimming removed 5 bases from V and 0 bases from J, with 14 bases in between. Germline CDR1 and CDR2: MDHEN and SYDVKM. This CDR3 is CASSENTWGSYNEQFF. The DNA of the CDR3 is TGTGCCAGCAGTGAGAATACTTGGGGCTCCTACAATGAGCAGTTCTTC.

CDR3 bases: TGTGCCAGCAGCTTCCTAGGTTATGGCTACACCTTC. It is translated as CASSFLGYGYTF. V and J are TRBV11-2 and TRBJ1-2, with D unresolved. The CDR3 spans 12 residues. V lost 3 bases and J lost 5, with 7 bases in between. Germline CDR1 and CDR2: SGHAT and FQNNGV.

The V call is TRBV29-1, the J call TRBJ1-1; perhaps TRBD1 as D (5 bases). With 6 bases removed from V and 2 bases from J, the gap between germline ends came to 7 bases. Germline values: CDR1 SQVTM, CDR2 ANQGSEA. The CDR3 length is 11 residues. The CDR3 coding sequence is TGCAGCGTCCGGGACAACACTGAAGCTTTCTTT. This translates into CSVRDNTEAFF.

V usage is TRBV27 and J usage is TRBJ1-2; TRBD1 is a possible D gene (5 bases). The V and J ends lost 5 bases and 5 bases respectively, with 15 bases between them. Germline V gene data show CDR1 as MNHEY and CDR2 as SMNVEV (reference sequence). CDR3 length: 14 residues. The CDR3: CASSDYIWGYGYTF. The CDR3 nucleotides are TGTGCCAGCAGTGATTACATCTGGGGGTATGGCTACACCTTC.

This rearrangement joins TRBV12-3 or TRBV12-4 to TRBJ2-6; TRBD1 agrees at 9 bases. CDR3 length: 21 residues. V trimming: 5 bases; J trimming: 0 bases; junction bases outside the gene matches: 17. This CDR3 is CASSTGGYPRRMPSGANVLTF. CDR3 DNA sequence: TGTGCCAGCAGTACAGGGGGCTATCCTAGACGGATGCCCTCTGGGGCCAACGTCCTGACTTTC.

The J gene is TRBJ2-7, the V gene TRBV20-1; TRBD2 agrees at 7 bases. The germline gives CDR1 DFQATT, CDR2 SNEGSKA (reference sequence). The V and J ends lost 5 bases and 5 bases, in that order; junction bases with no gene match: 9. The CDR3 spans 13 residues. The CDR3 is CSARRVAGNEQYF. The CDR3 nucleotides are TGCAGTGCTCGGCGGGTAGCGGGCAACGAGCAGTACTTC.

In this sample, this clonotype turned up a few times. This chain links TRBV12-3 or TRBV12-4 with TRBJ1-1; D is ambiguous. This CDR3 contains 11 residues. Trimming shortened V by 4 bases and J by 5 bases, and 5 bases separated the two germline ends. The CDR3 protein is CASSSRTEAFF. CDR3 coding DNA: TGTGCCAGCAGTTCAAGGACTGAAGCTTTCTTT.

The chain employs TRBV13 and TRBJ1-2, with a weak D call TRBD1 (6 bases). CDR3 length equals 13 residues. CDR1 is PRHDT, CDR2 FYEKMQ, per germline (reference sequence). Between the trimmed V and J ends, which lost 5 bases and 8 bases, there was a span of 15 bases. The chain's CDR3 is CASSRDKAGGYTF. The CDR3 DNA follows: TGTGCCAGCAGCCGGGACAAGGCCGGGGGCTACACCTTC.

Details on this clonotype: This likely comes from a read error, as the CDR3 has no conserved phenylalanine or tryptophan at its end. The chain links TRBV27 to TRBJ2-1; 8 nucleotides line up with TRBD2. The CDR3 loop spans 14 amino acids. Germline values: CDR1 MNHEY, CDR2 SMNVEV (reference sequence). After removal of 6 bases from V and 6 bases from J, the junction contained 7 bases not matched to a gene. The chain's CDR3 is CASRNPGGRNEQFL. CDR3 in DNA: TGTGCCAGCAGGAACCCGGGGGGGCGCAATGAGCAGTTCCTC.

The chain's CDR3 is CASSSSGAWGDTQYF. The CDR3 DNA reads as TGTGCCAGCAGCAGTAGCGGCGCCTGGGGAGATACGCAGTATTTT. The gene calls are TRBV11-2 and TRBJ2-3; weak D call: TRBD2 (6 bases). Germline V CDR1 and CDR2: SGHAT, FQNNGV. The CDR3 spans 15 residues. V was cut by 5 bases and J by 5 bases, with 17 bases left in between.

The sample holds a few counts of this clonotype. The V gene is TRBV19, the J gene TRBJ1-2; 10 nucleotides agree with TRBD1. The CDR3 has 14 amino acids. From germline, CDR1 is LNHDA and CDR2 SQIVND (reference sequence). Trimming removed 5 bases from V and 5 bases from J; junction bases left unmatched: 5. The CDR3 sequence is CASSQPGQGYGYTF. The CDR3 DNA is TGTGCCAGTAGTCAACCGGGACAGGGGTATGGCTACACCTTC.

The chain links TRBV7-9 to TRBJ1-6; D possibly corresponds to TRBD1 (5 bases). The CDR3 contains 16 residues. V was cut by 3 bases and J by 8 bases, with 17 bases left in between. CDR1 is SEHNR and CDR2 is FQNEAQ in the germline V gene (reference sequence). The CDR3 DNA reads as TGTGCCAGCAGCTTTCTGTTAGGGCAGGGAGATTCACCCCTCCACTTT. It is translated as CASSFLLGQGDSPLHF.